The next 10 T cell receptor beta chains were all read from a single sample in a study of CD8+ T cells in alopecia areata. The authors extracted RNA and reverse transcribed it into cDNA as the sequencing template. The protocol was immunoSEQ multiplex PCR, while the TCRdb copy is restricted to in-frame clones and leaves out a portion. Of around 300,000 clones in the sample, 60% are singletons; the top ten hold 0.75% to 0.95%. Treatment in this sample: oral pan-JAK inhibitor, 5-10 mg twice daily. The sample consisted of CD4+ T cells sorted from blood, taken at roughly week 52, from a patient treated with tofacitinib. All receptors derive from a human donor with alopecia areata.

The CDR3 DNA reads as TGTGCCAGCAGTGTGGGGAGGGATCAGCCCCAGCATTTT. Protein product: CASSVGRDQPQHF. The chain links TRBV25-1 to TRBJ1-5; D remains unclear. The CDR3 is 13 residues long. V lost 4 bases and J lost 5, with 9 bases in between. Germline assignment: CDR1 MGHDK and CDR2 SYGVNS.

V and J are TRBV27 and TRBJ2-6, with unresolved D. The ends were cut back, 4 bases at V and 0 bases at J, with 4 bases in the middle. The CDR3 runs 14 residues. Germline CDR1 is MNHEY and CDR2 is SMNVEV (reference sequence). This chain's CDR3 is CASSSNSGANVLTF. In DNA, the CDR3 is TGTGCCAGCAGTTCGAACTCTGGGGCCAACGTCCTGACTTTC. Together with reference TRBV27 and TRBJ2-6, the CDR3 gives the full variable domain: EAQVTQNPRYLITVTGKKLTVTCSQNMNHEYMSWYRQDPGLGLRQIYYSMNVEVTDKGDVPEGYKVSRKEKRNFPLILESPSPNQTSLYFCASSSNSGANVLTFGAGSRLTVL.

V gene TRBV13 combines with J gene TRBJ1-5; D call uncertain. This CDR3 has 12 residues. The V gene lost 5 bases and the J gene lost 2 bases, with 4 bases spanning the gap. Germline values: CDR1 PRHDT, CDR2 FYEKMQ (reference sequence). CDR3 loop: CASSVRNQPQHF. CDR3 sequence (DNA): TGTGCCAGCAGCGTCCGCAATCAGCCCCAGCATTTT.

This rearrangement joins TRBV29-1 to TRBJ2-3; D is uncertain. The V end lost 2 bases, the J end lost 3 bases, and 12 bases lay between the germline ends. CDR1 and CDR2 from the germline V gene are SQVTM and ANQGSEA. The CDR3 is 14 residues long. CDR3 nucleotide sequence: TGCAGCGTTGAAACCCCGCTAAATACAGATACGCAGTATTTT. This sequence encodes CSVETPLNTDTQYF.

The chain combines TRBV29-1 with TRBJ1-4, with no clear D. CDR1 and CDR2 from the germline V gene are SQVTM and ANQGSEA. Deletions cut 4 bases from V and 8 bases from J, with 11 bases between. The length of the CDR3 is 12 residues. The CDR3 coding sequence is TGCAGCGTTGTGCAAGTAGGGGAAAAACTGTTTTTT. It is translated as CSVVQVGEKLFF.

J is TRBJ2-6 and V is TRBV9; unclear D gene. Per the germline V gene, CDR1 is SGDLS and CDR2 is YYNGEE. This CDR3 comprises 17 residues. Trimming took off 3 bases at V and 0 bases at J, with 13 bases between the two ends. The CDR3: CASSAPLGYSGANVLTF. As DNA, the CDR3 is TGTGCCAGCAGCGCCCCTCTGGGATACTCTGGGGCCAACGTCCTGACTTTC.

This clone was found once. The chain recombines TRBV7-3 with TRBJ1-1, with 9 bases fitting TRBD1. The CDR3 runs to 14 residues. V trimming: 5 bases; J trimming: 1 base; junction bases outside the gene matches: 2. Germline CDR1 and CDR2: SGHTA and FQGTGA. The CDR3: CASSLGQGNTEAFF. The DNA for the CDR3 is TGTGCCAGCAGCCTGGGACAGGGGAACACTGAAGCTTTCTTT.

The V gene is TRBV30, the J gene TRBJ1-4; 8 nucleotides line up with TRBD1. This CDR3 comprises 15 residues. The V gene's germline CDR1 is GTSNPN and CDR2 SVGIG (reference sequence). V shed 4 bases, J shed 6 bases, and the junction held 10 bases outside the gene matches. CDR3 coding DNA: TGTGCCTGGAACCCCTACAGGGGGGATGATGAAAAACTGTTTTTT. Its protein product is CAWNPYRGDDEKLFF.

CDR3 nucleotide sequence: TGTGCCTGGAGTGTATCTGAAAATCAGCCCCAGCATTTT. This gives the protein CAWSVSENQPQHF. This chain connects TRBV30 to TRBJ1-5; no clear D gene. V was clipped by 0 bases and J by 4 bases, with 7 bases between them. The CDR3 has 13 amino acids. Per the germline V gene, CDR1 is GTSNPN and CDR2 is SVGIG (reference sequence).

The chain is built from TRBV29-1 and TRBJ1-2, with TRBD1 identical over 9 bases. From germline, CDR1 is SQVTM and CDR2 ANQGSEA. CDR3 size: 12 residues. Trimming removed 5 bases from V and 5 bases from J; junction bases left unmatched: 3. The CDR3 DNA sequence: TGCAGCGTTAGACAGGGGGTATATGGCTACACCTTC. Its protein product is CSVRQGVYGYTF.